This T cell receptor (beta chain) derives from a study of control samples from healthy donors and cancer patients. The protocol was immunoSEQ multiplex PCR, while the TCRdb copy is restricted to in-frame clones and leaves out a portion. The sample has some 140,000 clones; about 94% are singletons. V lost 8 bases and J 1 base, leaving 11 bases between the germline ends. The CDR3 sequence is 13 residues long. This chain connects TRBV12-3 or TRBV12-4 to TRBJ1-1; D gene unclear. This TCR derives from a man aged 35 to 55 in good health. Sequenced sample: blood. CDR3 nucleotides: TGTGCCAGCTCCTCTCTGGCGAACACTGAAGCTTTCTTT. Amino acid sequence: CASSSLANTEAFF.